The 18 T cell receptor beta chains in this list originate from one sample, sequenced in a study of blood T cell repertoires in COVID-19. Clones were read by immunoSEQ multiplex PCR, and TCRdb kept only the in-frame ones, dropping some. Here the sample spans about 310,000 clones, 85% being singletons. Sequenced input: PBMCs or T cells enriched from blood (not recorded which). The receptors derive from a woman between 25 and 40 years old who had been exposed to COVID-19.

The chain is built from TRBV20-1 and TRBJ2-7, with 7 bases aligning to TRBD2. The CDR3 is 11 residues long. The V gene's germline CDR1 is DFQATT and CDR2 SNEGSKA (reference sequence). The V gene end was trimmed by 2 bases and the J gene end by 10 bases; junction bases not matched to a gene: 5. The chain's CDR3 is CSARFREGQYF. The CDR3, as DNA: TGCAGTGCTAGATTCAGGGAGGGCCAGTACTTC.

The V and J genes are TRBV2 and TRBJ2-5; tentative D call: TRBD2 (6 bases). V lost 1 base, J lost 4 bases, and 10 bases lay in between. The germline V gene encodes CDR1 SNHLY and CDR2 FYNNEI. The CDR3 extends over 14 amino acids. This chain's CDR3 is CASSEGSGLETQYF. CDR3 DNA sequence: TGTGCCAGCAGTGAAGGTAGCGGTTTAGAGACCCAGTACTTC.

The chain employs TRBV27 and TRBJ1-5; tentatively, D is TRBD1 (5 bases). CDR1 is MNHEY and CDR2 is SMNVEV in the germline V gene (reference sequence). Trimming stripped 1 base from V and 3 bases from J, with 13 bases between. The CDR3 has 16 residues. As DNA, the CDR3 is TGTGCCAGCAGTTTATTAAGGGGAGGTCCCAATCAGCCCCAGCATTTT. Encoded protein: CASSLLRGGPNQPQHF.

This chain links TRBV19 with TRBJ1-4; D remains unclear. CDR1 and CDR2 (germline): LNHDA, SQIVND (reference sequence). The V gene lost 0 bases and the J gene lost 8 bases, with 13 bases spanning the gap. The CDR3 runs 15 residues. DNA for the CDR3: TGTGCCAGTAGTATAGAAAGCGGGCAAGGCGAAAAACTGTTTTTT. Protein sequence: CASSIESGQGEKLFF.

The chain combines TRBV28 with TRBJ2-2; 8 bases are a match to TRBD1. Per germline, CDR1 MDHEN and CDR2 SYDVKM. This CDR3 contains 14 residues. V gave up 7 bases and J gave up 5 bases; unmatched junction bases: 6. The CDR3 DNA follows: TGTGCCAGCACGTGGCAGGGGGCTACCGGGGAGCTGTTTTTT. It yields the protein CASTWQGATGELFF.

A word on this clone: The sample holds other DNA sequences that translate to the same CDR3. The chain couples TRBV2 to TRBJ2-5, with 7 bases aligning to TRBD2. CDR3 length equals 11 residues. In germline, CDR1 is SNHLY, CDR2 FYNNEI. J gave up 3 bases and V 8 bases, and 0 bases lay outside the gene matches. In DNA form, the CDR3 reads TGTGCCAGCCGGGAGGAAGAGACCCAGTACTTC. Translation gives CASREEETQYF. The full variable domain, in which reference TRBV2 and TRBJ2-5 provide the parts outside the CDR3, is EPEVTQTPSHQVTQMGQEVILRCVPISNHLYFYWYRQILGQKVEFLVSFYNNEISEKSEIFDDQFSVERPDGSNFTLKIRSTKLEDSAMYFCASREEETQYFGPGTRLLVL.

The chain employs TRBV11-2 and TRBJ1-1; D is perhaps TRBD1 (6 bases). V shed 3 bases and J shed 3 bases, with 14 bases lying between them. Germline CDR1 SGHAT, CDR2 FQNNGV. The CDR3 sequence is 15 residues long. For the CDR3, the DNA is TGTGCCAGCAGCTTCAGGTGGGGGCGAGACACTGAAGCTTTCTTT. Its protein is CASSFRWGRDTEAFF.

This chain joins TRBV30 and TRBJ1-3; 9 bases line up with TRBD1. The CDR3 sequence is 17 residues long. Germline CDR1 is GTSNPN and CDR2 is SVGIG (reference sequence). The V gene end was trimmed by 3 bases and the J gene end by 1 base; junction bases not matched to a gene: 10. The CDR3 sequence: CAWRGTGWGISGNTIYF. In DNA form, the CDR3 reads TGTGCCTGGAGAGGGACAGGGTGGGGGATTTCTGGAAACACCATATATTTT.

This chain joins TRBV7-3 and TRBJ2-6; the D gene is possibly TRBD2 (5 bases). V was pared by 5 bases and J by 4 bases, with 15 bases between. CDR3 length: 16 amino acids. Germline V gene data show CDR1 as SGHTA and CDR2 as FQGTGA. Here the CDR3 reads CASSNGDTLGANVLTF. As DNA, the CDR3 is TGTGCCAGCAGCAACGGGGATACTCTGGGGGCCAACGTCCTGACTTTC.

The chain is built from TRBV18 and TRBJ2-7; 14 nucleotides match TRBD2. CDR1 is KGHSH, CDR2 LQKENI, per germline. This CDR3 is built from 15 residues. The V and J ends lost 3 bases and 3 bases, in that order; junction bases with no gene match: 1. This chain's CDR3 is CASSPGTSGSYEQYF. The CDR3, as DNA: TGTGCCAGCTCACCCGGGACTAGCGGGAGCTACGAGCAGTACTTC.

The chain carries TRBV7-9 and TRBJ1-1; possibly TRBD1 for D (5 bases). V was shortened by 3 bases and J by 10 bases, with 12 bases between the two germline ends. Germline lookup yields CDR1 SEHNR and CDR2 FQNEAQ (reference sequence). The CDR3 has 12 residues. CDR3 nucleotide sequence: TGTGCCAGCAGCTTGTCCCAAAGGGGAGCTTTCTTT. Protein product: CASSLSQRGAFF.

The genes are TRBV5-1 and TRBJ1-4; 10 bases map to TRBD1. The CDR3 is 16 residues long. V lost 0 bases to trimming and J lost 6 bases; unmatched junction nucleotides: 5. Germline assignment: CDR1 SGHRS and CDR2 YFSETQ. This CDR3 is CASSLGDRGLDEKLFF. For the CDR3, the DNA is TGCGCCAGCAGCTTGGGTGACAGGGGGCTGGATGAAAAACTGTTTTTT.

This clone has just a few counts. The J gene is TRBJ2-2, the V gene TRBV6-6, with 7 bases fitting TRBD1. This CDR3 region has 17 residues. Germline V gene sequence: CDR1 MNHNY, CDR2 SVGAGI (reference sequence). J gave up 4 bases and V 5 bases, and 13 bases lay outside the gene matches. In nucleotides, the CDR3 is TGTGCCAGCAGTCGAATTGAGCCCGACAGGGTCACCGGGGAGCTGTTTTTT. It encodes CASSRIEPDRVTGELFF.

The CDR3 DNA reads TGTGCCTGGAGTTACGGACAGCACGCGTACGAAAAACTGTTTTTT. Translation gives CAWSYGQHAYEKLFF. The chain recombines TRBV30 with TRBJ1-4, with D maybe TRBD1 (6 bases). Germline V gene data show CDR1 as GTSNPN and CDR2 as SVGIG (reference sequence). V lost 2 bases, J lost 8 bases, and 18 bases lay in between. This CDR3 contains 15 residues.

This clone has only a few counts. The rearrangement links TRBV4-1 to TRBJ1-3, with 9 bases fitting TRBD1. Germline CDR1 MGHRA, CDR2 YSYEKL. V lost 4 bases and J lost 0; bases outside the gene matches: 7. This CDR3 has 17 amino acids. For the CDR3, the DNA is TGCGCCAGCAGCCTGCGGACAGGGGATCCCTCTGGAAACACCATATATTTT. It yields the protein CASSLRTGDPSGNTIYF.

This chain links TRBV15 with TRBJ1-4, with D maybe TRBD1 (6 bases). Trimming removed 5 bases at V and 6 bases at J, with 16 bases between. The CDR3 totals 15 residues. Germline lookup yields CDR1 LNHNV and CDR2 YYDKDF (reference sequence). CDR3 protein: CATSLEQGPDEKLFF. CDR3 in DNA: TGTGCCACCAGCCTTGAACAGGGTCCGGATGAAAAACTGTTTTTT.

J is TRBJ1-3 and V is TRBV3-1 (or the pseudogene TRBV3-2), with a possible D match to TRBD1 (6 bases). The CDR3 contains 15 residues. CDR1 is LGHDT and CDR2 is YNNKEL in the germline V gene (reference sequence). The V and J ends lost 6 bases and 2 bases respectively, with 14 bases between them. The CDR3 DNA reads TGTGCCAGCAGGCACAGGGAAGAGGCTGGAAACACCATATATTTT. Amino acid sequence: CASRHREEAGNTIYF.

CDR3 in DNA: TGTGCCTGGAGGCACCGGGACAGCTCTGGGGCCAACGTCCTGACTTTC. Translating gives CAWRHRDSSGANVLTF. This chain links TRBV30 with TRBJ2-6, with 7 bases lining up with TRBD1. CDR1 GTSNPN and CDR2 SVGIG come from the germline V gene (reference sequence). The CDR3 runs 16 residues. Germline trimming cut 3 bases from V and 0 bases from J; bases unmatched to any gene: 5.